This T cell receptor beta chain was recorded in a study of T cell repertoires in cytomegalovirus infection. In TCRdb, the reads were re-called with MiXCR into one record per CDR3 protein. The table lists a few hundred thousand distinct CDR3 sequences, approximately 9.5% of them singletons. This clonotype was seen a few times. CDR3 size: 16 residues. The V gene lost 0 bases and the J gene lost 5 bases, with 17 bases spanning the gap. Germline CDR1 is DFQATT and CDR2 is SNEGSKA (reference sequence). The sequence was obtained from a human donor in good health (CMV status not recorded). Some clones in this sample may be carry-over from other donors' samples. The sequencing sample was made of PBMCs. J is TRBJ1-5 and V is TRBV20-1; D is uncertain. Here the CDR3 reads CSARDPTVGIDQPQHF. CDR3 nucleotides: TGCAGTGCTAGAGATCCAACCGTCGGCATTGATCAGCCCCAGCATTTT.